A single sample is the source of the 18 T cell receptor beta chains below, sequenced in a study of blood T cell repertoires in COVID-19. Some clones are missing from TCRdb's copy, which holds only in-frame ones; the method was immunoSEQ multiplex PCR. The repertoire holds 220,000 or so clones, with just under 90% as singletons. The source material was PBMCs or T cells enriched from blood (not recorded which). These receptors originate from a man in his fifties who had been exposed to COVID-19.

The chain links TRBV29-1 to TRBJ1-6; D possibly corresponds to TRBD1 (5 bases). Germline CDR1 reads SQVTM; CDR2 reads ANQGSEA. The CDR3 sequence is 16 residues long. The V end was cut by 0 bases, the J end by 10 bases, with 19 bases between. Here the CDR3 DNA reads TGCAGCGTTGAAGATCTAAGGGGTTGGGAGGAGTCACCCCTCCACTTT. Translation gives CSVEDLRGWEESPLHF.

This clone was counted between two and nine times. The V and J genes are TRBV2 and TRBJ1-2, with 7 bases fitting TRBD1. The V and J ends lost 3 bases and 4 bases, in that order; junction bases with no gene match: 5. This CDR3 region has 14 residues. The germline V gene has CDR1 SNHLY and CDR2 FYNNEI. CDR3 nucleotides: TGTGCCAGCAGTGAGAGGGGGCGCGTCTATGGCTACACCTTC. Its translation is CASSERGRVYGYTF. The whole variable domain, remainder taken from reference TRBV2 and TRBJ1-2, is EPEVTQTPSHQVTQMGQEVILRCVPISNHLYFYWYRQILGQKVEFLVSFYNNEISEKSEIFDDQFSVERPDGSNFTLKIRSTKLEDSAMYFCASSERGRVYGYTFGSGTRLTVV.

This chain uses TRBV7-9 with TRBJ2-2; 7 bases match TRBD2. V was pared by 5 bases and J by 6 bases, with 12 bases of the junction left unmatched. The CDR3 loop spans 16 amino acids. CDR1 is SEHNR and CDR2 is FQNEAQ in the germline V gene (reference sequence). CDR3 sequence: CASSERDYGHAGELFF. In DNA form, the CDR3 reads TGTGCCAGCAGCGAAAGGGACTACGGACACGCCGGGGAGCTGTTTTTT. The full variable domain, with the rest looked up from reference TRBV7-9 and TRBJ2-2, is DTGVSQNPRHKITKRGQNVTFRCDPISEHNRLYWYRQTLGQGPEFLTYFQNEAQLEKSRLLSDRFSAERPKGSFSTLEIQRTEQGDSAMYLCASSERDYGHAGELFFGEGSRLTVL.

This clone was recorded only once. The V and J genes are TRBV10-3 and TRBJ2-2; 9 bases match TRBD1. The germline CDR1 and CDR2 sequences are ENHRY and SYGVKD. This CDR3 is 14 amino acids long. Trimming at V came to 2 bases and at J to 8 bases, leaving 3 bases not matched to a gene. CDR3 DNA: TGTGCCATCAGTGAGACAGGGGGCAAAGGGGAGCTGTTTTTT. Protein sequence: CAISETGGKGELFF.

This chain links TRBV20-1 with TRBJ2-7; 10 positions agree with TRBD2. V was pared by 3 bases and J by 2 bases, with 7 bases of the junction left unmatched. Germline V CDR1 and CDR2: DFQATT, SNEGSKA (reference sequence). The CDR3 has 15 residues. The CDR3 nucleotides read TGCAGTGCTAGTTGGAGCACTAGCGGGACCTACGAGCAGTACGTC. It is translated as CSASWSTSGTYEQYV.

This clone has just a few counts. V gene TRBV19 combines with J gene TRBJ1-2; D is unresolved. The ends were cut back, 1 base at V and 8 bases at J, with 14 bases in the middle. The CDR3 extends over 14 amino acids. In germline, CDR1 is LNHDA, CDR2 SQIVND (reference sequence). CDR3 in DNA: TGTGCCAGTAGTATAGGAATTTTAGCGATCGGCTACACCTTC. This sequence encodes CASSIGILAIGYTF.

The J gene is TRBJ2-1, the V gene TRBV5-1; 9 nucleotides align to TRBD2. The V and J ends lost 0 bases and 9 bases, in that order; junction bases with no gene match: 10. In germline, CDR1 is SGHRS, CDR2 YFSETQ. This CDR3 has 16 residues. The CDR3 nucleotides read TGCGCCAGCAGCTTGGGGAGAGGGACTAGCTATAGTGAGCAGTTCTTC. It translates to CASSLGRGTSYSEQFF.

The rearrangement uses TRBV5-1 and TRBJ1-1, with D tentatively TRBD1 (6 bases). V dropped 4 bases and J dropped 1 base, with 17 bases sitting between them. This CDR3 region has 16 residues. Per germline, CDR1 SGHRS and CDR2 YFSETQ. CDR3 sequence (DNA): TGCGCCAGCAGCCCAAACGTTGGGGGCCAGAACACTGAAGCTTTCTTT. This translates into CASSPNVGGQNTEAFF.

The V and J genes are TRBV19 and TRBJ1-2; D remains unclear. V lost 4 bases and J 2 bases, leaving 8 bases between the germline ends. The germline gives CDR1 LNHDA, CDR2 SQIVND (reference sequence). CDR3 length: 13 residues. The CDR3 spells CASSKAGNYGYTF. CDR3 DNA: TGTGCCAGTAGTAAGGCAGGCAACTATGGCTACACCTTC.

As to this clone: The identical CDR3 is also encoded by other nucleotide sequences in the sample. V gene TRBV3-1 (or the pseudogene TRBV3-2) combines with J gene TRBJ1-1, with a possible D match to TRBD1 (5 bases). CDR3 size: 14 residues. Germline V lookup: CDR1 LGHDT, CDR2 YNNKEL (reference sequence). V lost 1 base, J lost 1 base, and 7 bases lay in between. The CDR3 DNA sequence: TGTGCCAGCAGCCAAGGACAGCCGAACACTGAAGCTTTCTTT. Its protein is CASSQGQPNTEAFF.

This clone was recorded only once. CDR3 in DNA: TGTGCCAGCAGTTACCAGGCGGGCAGCACAGATACGCAGTATTTT. Amino acid sequence: CASSYQAGSTDTQYF. The V call is TRBV6-5, the J call TRBJ2-3, with D maybe TRBD2 (5 bases). CDR1 is MNHEY, CDR2 SVGAGI, per germline. Trimming took 2 bases from V and 0 from J, leaving 9 bases between them. The CDR3 is 15 residues long.

The rearrangement uses TRBV11-2 and TRBJ2-1; the match to TRBD2 covers 12 bases. Germline V lookup: CDR1 SGHAT, CDR2 FQNNGV. This CDR3 spans 16 amino acids. The V gene end was trimmed by 2 bases and the J gene end by 5 bases; junction bases not matched to a gene: 4. CDR3 loop: CASSLSLAGGHNEQFF. CDR3 in DNA: TGTGCCAGCAGCTTATCCCTAGCGGGAGGGCACAATGAGCAGTTCTTC.

This clone came up once. The V and J genes are TRBV28 and TRBJ2-1; 11 positions match TRBD2. Germline loops: CDR1 MDHEN, CDR2 SYDVKM. The CDR3 contains 16 residues. The J segment lost 0 bases and the V segment lost 8 bases, leaving 6 bases of the junction unmatched. DNA for the CDR3: TGTGCCAGCTGGGGCGGACTAGCGGGCTCCTACAATGAGCAGTTCTTC. As protein: CASWGGLAGSYNEQFF.

The V and J genes are TRBV27 and TRBJ2-2; no clear D gene. V was pared by 6 bases and J by 6 bases, with 26 bases between. Germline lookup yields CDR1 MNHEY and CDR2 SMNVEV (reference sequence). This CDR3 is 18 amino acids long. CDR3 loop: CASRQTSQWRGFPGELFF. CDR3 sequence (DNA): TGTGCCAGCAGACAAACCTCACAGTGGCGTGGGTTCCCCGGGGAGCTGTTTTTT.

This chain uses TRBV18 with TRBJ2-2, with 9 bases identical to TRBD1. There are 17 residues in the CDR3. The V segment lost 2 bases and the J segment 2 bases; nucleotides outside the gene matches: 6. Germline V gene sequence: CDR1 KGHSH, CDR2 LQKENI. This CDR3 reads CASSPRSGQGNTGELFF. The CDR3 DNA follows: TGTGCCAGCTCACCAAGGTCGGGACAGGGAAACACCGGGGAGCTGTTTTTT. The entire variable domain, with the rest obtained from reference TRBV18 and TRBJ2-2, is as follows: NAGVMQNPRHLVRRRGQEARLRCSPMKGHSHVYWYRQLPEEGLKFMVYLQKENIIDESGMPKERFSAEFPKEGPSILRIQQVVRGDSAAYFCASSPRSGQGNTGELFFGEGSRLTVL.

This chain joins TRBV28 and TRBJ1-2; possibly TRBD1 for D (5 bases). Germline V gene lookup returns CDR1 MDHEN and CDR2 SYDVKM. This CDR3 is 15 amino acids long. Between the trimmed V and J ends, which lost 4 bases and 3 bases, there was a span of 15 bases. The CDR3 sequence is CASSSGGGMDYGYTF. DNA of the CDR3: TGTGCCAGCAGTTCGGGGGGTGGTATGGACTATGGCTACACCTTC.

J is TRBJ1-4 and V is TRBV5-1, with D maybe TRBD1 (5 bases). From germline, CDR1 is SGHRS and CDR2 YFSETQ. V dropped 0 bases and J dropped 5 bases, with 11 bases sitting between them. The CDR3 has 15 residues. The CDR3 here is CASSLVFGGNEKLFF. Here the CDR3 DNA reads TGCGCCAGCAGCTTGGTTTTTGGGGGGAATGAAAAACTGTTTTTT.

This clone was counted a single time. V is TRBV11-3 and J is TRBJ1-6; D remains unclear. Germline V gene data show CDR1 as SGHNT and CDR2 as YENEEA. The ends were cut back, 5 bases at V and 7 bases at J, with 9 bases in the middle. This CDR3 region has 13 residues. The CDR3 loop reads CASSGQSNSPLHF. For the CDR3, the DNA is TGTGCCAGCAGCGGTCAGTCGAATTCACCCCTCCACTTT.